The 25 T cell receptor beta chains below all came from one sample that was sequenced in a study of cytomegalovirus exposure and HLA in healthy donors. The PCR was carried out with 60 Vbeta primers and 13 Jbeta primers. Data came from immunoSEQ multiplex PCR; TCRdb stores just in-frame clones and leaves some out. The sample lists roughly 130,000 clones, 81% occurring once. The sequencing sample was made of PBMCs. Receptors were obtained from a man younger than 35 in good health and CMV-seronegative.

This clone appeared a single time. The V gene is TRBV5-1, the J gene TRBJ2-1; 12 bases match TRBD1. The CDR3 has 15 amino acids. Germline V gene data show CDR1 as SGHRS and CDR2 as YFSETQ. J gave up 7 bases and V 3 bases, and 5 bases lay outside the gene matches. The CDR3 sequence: CASSSGQGAGNEQFF. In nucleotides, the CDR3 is TGCGCCAGCAGCTCGGGACAGGGGGCGGGTAATGAGCAGTTCTTC.

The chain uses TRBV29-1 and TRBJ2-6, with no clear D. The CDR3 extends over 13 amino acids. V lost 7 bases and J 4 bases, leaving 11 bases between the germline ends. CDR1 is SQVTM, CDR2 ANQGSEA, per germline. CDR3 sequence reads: CSGRLGGANVLTF. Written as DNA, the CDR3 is TGCAGCGGCCGGTTGGGCGGGGCCAACGTCCTGACTTTC. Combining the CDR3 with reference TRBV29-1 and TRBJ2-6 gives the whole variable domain SAVISQKPSRDICQRGTSLTIQCQVDSQVTMMFWYRQQPGQSLTLIATANQGSEATYESGFVIDKFPISRPNLTFSTLTVSNMSPEDSSIYLCSGRLGGANVLTFGAGSRLTVL.

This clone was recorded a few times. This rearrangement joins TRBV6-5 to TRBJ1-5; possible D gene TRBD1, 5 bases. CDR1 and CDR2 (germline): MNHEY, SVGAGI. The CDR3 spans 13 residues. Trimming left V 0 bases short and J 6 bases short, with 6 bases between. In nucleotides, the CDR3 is TGTGCCAGCAGTTACTCAACAGGTCAGCCCCAGCATTTT. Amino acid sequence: CASSYSTGQPQHF.

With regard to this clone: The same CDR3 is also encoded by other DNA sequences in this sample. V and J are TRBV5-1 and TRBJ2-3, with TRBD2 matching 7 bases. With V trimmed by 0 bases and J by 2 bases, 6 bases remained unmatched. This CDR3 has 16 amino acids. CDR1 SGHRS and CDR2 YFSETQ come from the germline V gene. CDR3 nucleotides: TGCGCCAGCAGCTTGGGAGGCGGGAGCTCCACAGATACGCAGTATTTT. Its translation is CASSLGGGSSTDTQYF.

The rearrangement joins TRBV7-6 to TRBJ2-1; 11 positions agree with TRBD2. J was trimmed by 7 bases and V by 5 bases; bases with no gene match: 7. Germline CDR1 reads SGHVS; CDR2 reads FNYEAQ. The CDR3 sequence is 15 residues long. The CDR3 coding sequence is TGTGCCAGCAGCGGTAGCGGGGGGGCTGTGAATGAGCAGTTCTTC. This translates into CASSGSGGAVNEQFF.

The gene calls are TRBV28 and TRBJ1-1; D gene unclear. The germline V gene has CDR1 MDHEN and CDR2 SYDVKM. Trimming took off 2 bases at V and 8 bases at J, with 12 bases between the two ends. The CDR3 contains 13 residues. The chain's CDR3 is CASSLARFREAFF. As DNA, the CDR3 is TGTGCCAGCAGTTTAGCCAGGTTCAGGGAAGCTTTCTTT. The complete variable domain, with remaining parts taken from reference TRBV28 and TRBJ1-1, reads DVKVTQSSRYLVKRTGEKVFLECVQDMDHENMFWYRQDPGLGLRLIYFSYDVKMKEKGDIPEGYSVSREKKERFSLILESASTNQTSMYLCASSLARFREAFFGQGTRLTVV.

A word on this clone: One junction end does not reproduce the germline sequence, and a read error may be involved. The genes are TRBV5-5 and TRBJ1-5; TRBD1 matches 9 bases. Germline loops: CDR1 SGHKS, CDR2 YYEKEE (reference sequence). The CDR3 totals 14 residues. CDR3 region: CARSWGQGNQPQHF. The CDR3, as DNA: TGTGCCAGAAGCTGGGGACAGGGTAATCAGCCCCAGCATTTT. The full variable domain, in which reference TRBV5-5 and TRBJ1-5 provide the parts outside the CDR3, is DAGVTQSPTHLIKTRGQQVTLRCSPISGHKSVSWYQQVLGQGPQFIFQYYEKEERGRGNFPDRFSARQFPNYSSELNVNALLLGDSALYLCARSWGQGNQPQHFGDGTRLSIL.

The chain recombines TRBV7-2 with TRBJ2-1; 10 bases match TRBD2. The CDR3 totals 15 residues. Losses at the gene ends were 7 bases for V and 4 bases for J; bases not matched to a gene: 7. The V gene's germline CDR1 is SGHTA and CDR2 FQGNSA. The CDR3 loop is CASTQRGGRYNEQFF. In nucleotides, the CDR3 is TGTGCCAGCACCCAGCGGGGGGGCCGTTACAATGAGCAGTTCTTC. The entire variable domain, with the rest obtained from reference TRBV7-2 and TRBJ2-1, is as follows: GAGVSQSPSNKVTEKGKDVELRCDPISGHTALYWYRQSLGQGLEFLIYFQGNSAPDKSGLPSDRFSAERTGGSVSTLTIQRTQQEDSAVYLCASTQRGGRYNEQFFGPGTRLTVL.

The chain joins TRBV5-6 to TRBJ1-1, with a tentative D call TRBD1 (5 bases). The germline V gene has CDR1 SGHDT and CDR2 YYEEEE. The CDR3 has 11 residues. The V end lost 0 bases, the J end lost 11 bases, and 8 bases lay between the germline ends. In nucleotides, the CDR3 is TGTGCCAGCAGCTTGGTAGGGGATGCTTTCTTT. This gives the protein CASSLVGDAFF.

CDR3 residues: CASSFRGRFTRELFF. The DNA of the CDR3 is TGTGCCAGCAGCTTCAGGGGGCGCTTTACCCGGGAGCTGTTTTTT. The J gene is TRBJ2-2, the V gene TRBV5-6; 8 positions agree with TRBD1. Germline V gene sequence: CDR1 SGHDT, CDR2 YYEEEE. The trim removed 2 bases at V and 9 bases at J, leaving 9 bases unmatched. The CDR3 runs to 15 residues. The full variable domain, in which reference TRBV5-6 and TRBJ2-2 provide the parts outside the CDR3, is DAGVTQSPTHLIKTRGQQVTLRCSPKSGHDTVSWYQQALGQGPQFIFQYYEEEERQRGNFPDRFSGHQFPNYSSELNVNALLLGDSALYLCASSFRGRFTRELFFGEGSRLTVL.

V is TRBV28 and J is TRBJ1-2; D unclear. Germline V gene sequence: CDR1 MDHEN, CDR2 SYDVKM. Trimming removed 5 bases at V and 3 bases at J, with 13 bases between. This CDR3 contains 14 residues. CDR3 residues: CASSNSLAYYGYTF. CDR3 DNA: TGTGCCAGCAGTAACAGCCTGGCGTACTATGGCTACACCTTC.

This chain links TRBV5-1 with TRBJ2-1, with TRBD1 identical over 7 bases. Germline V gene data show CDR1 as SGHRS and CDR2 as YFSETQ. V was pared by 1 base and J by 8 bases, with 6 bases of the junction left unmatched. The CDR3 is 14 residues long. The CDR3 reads CASSLRQGGHEQFF. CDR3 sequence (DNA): TGCGCCAGCAGCTTGAGACAGGGTGGGCATGAGCAGTTCTTC.

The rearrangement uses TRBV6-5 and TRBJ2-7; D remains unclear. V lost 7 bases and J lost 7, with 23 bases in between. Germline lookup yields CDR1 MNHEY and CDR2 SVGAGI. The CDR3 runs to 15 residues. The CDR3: CASTSVGAMSQEQYF. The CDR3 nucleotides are TGTGCCAGCACCTCGGTTGGAGCAATGTCACAAGAGCAGTACTTC.

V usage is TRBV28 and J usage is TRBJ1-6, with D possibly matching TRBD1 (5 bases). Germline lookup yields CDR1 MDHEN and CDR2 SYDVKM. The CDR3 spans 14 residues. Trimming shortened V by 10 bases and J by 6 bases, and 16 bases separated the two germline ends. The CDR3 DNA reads TGTGCCACCACCAGGAGCGGGGCTAATTCACCCCTCCACTTT. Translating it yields CATTRSGANSPLHF. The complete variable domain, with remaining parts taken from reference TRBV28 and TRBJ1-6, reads DVKVTQSSRYLVKRTGEKVFLECVQDMDHENMFWYRQDPGLGLRLIYFSYDVKMKEKGDIPEGYSVSREKKERFSLILESASTNQTSMYLCATTRSGANSPLHFGNGTRLTVT.

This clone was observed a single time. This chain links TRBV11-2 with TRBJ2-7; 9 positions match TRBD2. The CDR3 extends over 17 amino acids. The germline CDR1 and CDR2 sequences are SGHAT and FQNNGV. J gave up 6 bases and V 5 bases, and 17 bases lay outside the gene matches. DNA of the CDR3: TGTGCCAGCAGCCAGGGGGTTAGGCGGGGGGGCCGGGGCGAGCAGTACTTC. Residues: CASSQGVRRGGRGEQYF.

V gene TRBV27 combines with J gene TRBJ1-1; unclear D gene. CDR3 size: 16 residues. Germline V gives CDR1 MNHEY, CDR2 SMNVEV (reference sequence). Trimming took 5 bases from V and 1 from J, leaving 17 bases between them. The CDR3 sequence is CASSPQARGWNTEAFF. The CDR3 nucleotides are TGTGCCAGCAGTCCCCAAGCTCGGGGTTGGAACACTGAAGCTTTCTTT.

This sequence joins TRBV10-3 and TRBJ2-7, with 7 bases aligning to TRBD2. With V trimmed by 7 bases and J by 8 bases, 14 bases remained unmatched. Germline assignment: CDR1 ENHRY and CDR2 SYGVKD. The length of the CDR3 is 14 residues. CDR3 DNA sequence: TGTGCCATCAACGACCGGGCGAGGGAGGGACAGCAGTACTTC. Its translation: CAINDRAREGQQYF.

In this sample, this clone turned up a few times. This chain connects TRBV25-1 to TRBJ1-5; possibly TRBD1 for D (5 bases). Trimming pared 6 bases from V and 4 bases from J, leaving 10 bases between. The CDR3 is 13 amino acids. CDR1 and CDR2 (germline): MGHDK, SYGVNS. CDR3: CASSLAGNQPQHF. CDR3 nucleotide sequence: TGTGCCAGCAGCTTGGCAGGGAATCAGCCCCAGCATTTT.

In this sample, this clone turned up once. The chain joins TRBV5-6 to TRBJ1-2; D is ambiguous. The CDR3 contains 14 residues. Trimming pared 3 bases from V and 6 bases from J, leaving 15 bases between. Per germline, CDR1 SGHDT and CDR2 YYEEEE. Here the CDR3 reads CASSWPVEADGYTF. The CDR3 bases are TGTGCCAGCAGCTGGCCCGTGGAGGCTGATGGCTACACCTTC.

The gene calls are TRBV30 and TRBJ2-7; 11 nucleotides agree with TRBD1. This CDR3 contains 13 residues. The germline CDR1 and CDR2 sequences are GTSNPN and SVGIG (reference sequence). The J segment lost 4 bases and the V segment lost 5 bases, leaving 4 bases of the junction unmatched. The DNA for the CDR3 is TGTGCCTGGCTAGGGACAGGGGGATACGAGCAGTACTTC. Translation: CAWLGTGGYEQYF.

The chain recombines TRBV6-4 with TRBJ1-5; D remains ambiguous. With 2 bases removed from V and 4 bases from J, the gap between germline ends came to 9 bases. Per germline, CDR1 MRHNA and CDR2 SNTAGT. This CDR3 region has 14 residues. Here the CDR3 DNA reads TGTGCCAGCAGTGACAAAAGAGTAAATCAGCCCCAGCATTTT. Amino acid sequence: CASSDKRVNQPQHF.

The CDR3 region is CASSEPTTGAGNTIYF. Here the CDR3 DNA reads TGTGCCAGCAGCGAGCCCACGACAGGGGCTGGAAACACCATATATTTT. The chain carries TRBV9 and TRBJ1-3; 8 nucleotides agree with TRBD1. CDR3 length: 16 amino acids. The V gene's germline CDR1 is SGDLS and CDR2 YYNGEE. V gave up 3 bases and J gave up 2 bases; unmatched junction bases: 7.

The CDR3: CARDSLSSYEQYF. DNA of the CDR3: TGTGCCAGGGACAGCCTCAGCTCCTACGAGCAGTACTTC. The chain has TRBV2 and TRBJ2-7, with D possibly TRBD1 on 6 matching bases. CDR1 is SNHLY, CDR2 FYNNEI, per germline. Between the trimmed V and J ends, which lost 9 bases and 0 bases, there was a span of 12 bases. The CDR3 runs 13 residues. The whole variable domain, remainder taken from reference TRBV2 and TRBJ2-7, is EPEVTQTPSHQVTQMGQEVILRCVPISNHLYFYWYRQILGQKVEFLVSFYNNEISEKSEIFDDQFSVERPDGSNFTLKIRSTKLEDSAMYFCARDSLSSYEQYFGPGTRLTVT.

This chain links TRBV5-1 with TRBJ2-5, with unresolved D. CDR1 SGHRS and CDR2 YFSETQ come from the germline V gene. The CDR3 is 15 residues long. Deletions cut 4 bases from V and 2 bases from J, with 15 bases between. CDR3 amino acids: CASSLFTVAQETQYF. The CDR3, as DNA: TGCGCCAGCAGCCTATTTACAGTGGCACAAGAGACCCAGTACTTC.

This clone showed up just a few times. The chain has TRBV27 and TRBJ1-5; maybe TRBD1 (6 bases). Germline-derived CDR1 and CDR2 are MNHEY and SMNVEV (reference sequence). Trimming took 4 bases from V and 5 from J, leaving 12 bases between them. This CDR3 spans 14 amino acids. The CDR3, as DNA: TGTGCCAGCAGTTCGCAACGACAGGATCAGCCCCAGCATTTT. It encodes CASSSQRQDQPQHF.